In its sample, the clone carrying this T cell receptor (beta chain) was seen many times. CDR1 and CDR2 from the germline V gene are DFQATT and SNEGSKA (reference sequence). Trimming took off 3 bases at V and 2 bases at J, with 10 bases between the two ends. The CDR3 is 14 residues long. The time point: before trial treatment. Ipilimumab, nivolumab, aspirin, low-dose cyclophosphamide and low-dose radiotherapy were administered to donors. This specimen belongs to a study of low-dose radiotherapy and immunotherapy resistance in tumors. Background on the study: Participants in Cohort 1 were administered 0.5 Gy per fraction at 2-week intervals, to a cumulative dose of 6.5 Gy. Individuals in Cohort 2 had 1 Gy per fraction every two weeks, adding up to 13 Gy over 26 weeks. On an every-two-weeks schedule, patients received intravenous nivolumab 240 mg, along with ipilimumab 1 mg/kg every six weeks.

Primers targeting TRAV and TRBV primed first-strand cDNA, covering alpha and beta chains. PCR amplification of the TCRs was performed with Phusion for 20 PCR cycles, and it relied on a constant-region primer together with a V-primer adapter. TCRdb called the reads again in MiXCR, with one record for every CDR3 protein. The sample yields under 95,000 distinct CDR3 sequences, roughly 19% seen once. The origin of this receptor is a male donor with prostate cancer. The sequencing used PBMCs, collected before treatment. The J gene is TRBJ2-2, the V gene TRBV20-1; D is possibly TRBD1 (6 bases). The CDR3 DNA sequence: TGCAGTGCTAGGGGGGACACAAACACCGGGGAGCTGTTTTTT. It encodes CSARGDTNTGELFF.